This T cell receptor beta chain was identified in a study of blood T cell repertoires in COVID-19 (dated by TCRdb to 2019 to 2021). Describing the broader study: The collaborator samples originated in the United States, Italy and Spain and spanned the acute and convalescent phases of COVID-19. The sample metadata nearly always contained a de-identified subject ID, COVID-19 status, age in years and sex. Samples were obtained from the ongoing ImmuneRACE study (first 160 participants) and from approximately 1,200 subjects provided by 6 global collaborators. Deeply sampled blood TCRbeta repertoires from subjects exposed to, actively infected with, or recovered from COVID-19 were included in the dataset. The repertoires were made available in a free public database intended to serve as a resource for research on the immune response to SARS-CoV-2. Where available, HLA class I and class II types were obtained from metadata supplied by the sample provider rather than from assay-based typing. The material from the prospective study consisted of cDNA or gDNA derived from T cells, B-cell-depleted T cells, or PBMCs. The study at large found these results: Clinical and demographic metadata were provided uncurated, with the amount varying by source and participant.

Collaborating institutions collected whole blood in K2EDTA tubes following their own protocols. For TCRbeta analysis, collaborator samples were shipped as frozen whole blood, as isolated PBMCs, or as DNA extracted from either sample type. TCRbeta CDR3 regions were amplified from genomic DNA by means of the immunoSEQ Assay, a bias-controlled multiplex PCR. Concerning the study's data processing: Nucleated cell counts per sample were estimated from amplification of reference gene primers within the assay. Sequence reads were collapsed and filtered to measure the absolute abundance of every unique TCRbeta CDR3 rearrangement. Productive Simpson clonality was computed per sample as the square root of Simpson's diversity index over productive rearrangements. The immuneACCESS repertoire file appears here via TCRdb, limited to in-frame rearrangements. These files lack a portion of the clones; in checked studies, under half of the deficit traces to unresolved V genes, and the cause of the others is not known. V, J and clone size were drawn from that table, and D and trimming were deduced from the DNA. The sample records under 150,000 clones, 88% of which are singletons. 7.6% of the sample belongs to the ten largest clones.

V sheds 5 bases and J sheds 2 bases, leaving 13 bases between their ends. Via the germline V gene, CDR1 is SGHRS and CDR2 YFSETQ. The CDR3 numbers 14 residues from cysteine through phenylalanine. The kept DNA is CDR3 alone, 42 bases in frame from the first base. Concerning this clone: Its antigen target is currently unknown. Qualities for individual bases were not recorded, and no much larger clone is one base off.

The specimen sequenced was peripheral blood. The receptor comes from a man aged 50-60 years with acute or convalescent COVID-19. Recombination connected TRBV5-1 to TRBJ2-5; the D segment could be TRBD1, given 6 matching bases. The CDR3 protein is CASRATGPQETQYF. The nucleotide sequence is TGCGCCAGCAGAGCGACAGGACCTCAAGAGACCCAGTACTTC.